Each of the 13 T cell receptor beta chains below was sequenced from the same sample in a study of blood T cell repertoires in COVID-19. Sequencing was performed with immunoSEQ multiplex PCR; in TCRdb, only in-frame clones are kept and a portion is missing. The sample lists roughly 100,000 clones; about 90% were seen once. Sequencing was carried out using peripheral blood. All receptors derive from a human donor in a cohort sampled during active COVID-19.

The chain employs TRBV24-1 and TRBJ1-2, with 11 bases that match TRBD1. V trimming: 4 bases; J trimming: 4 bases; junction bases outside the gene matches: 1. The CDR3 is 14 residues long. Germline CDR1 KGHDR, CDR2 SFDVKD. CDR3: CATSEGTGGYGYTF. The CDR3 nucleotides read TGTGCCACCAGTGAAGGGACAGGGGGCTATGGCTACACCTTC.

Turning to this clone: A clone one base away is much larger, so this may be a read error. CDR3 nucleotide sequence: TGTGCCAGCAGCTTAGTCAGGGCGACGGCTACTAATGAAAAACTGTTTTTT. Amino acid sequence: CASSLVRATATNEKLFF. The rearrangement links TRBV7-9 to TRBJ1-4; weak D call: TRBD1 (5 bases). The CDR3 is made up of 17 amino acids. In germline, CDR1 is SEHNR, CDR2 FQNEAQ (reference sequence). V was pared by 1 base and J by 2 bases, with 14 bases between. Together with reference TRBV7-9 and TRBJ1-4, the CDR3 gives the full variable domain: DTGVSQNPRHKITKRGQNVTFRCDPISEHNRLYWYRQTLGQGPEFLTYFQNEAQLEKSRLLSDRFSAERPKGSFSTLEIQRTEQGDSAMYLCASSLVRATATNEKLFFGSGTQLSVL.

The chain has TRBV5-4 and TRBJ1-1; D remains ambiguous. V lost 2 bases and J 1 base, leaving 15 bases between the germline ends. This CDR3 is built from 16 residues. Germline V CDR1 and CDR2: SGHNT, YYREEE (reference sequence). The CDR3 sequence is CASSLEGRVGNTEAFF. CDR3 nucleotide sequence: TGTGCCAGCAGCTTAGAAGGGAGGGTAGGGAACACTGAAGCTTTCTTT.

V usage is TRBV7-2 and J usage is TRBJ2-7, with no clear D. This CDR3 comprises 11 residues. The germline V gene encodes CDR1 SGHTA and CDR2 FQGNSA. V was pared by 5 bases and J by 5 bases, with 7 bases between. CDR3 in amino acids: CASSPRNEQYF. Written as DNA, the CDR3 is TGTGCCAGCAGCCCGAGGAACGAGCAGTACTTC.

The chain employs TRBV28 and TRBJ2-3; the match to TRBD2 covers 9 bases. Trimming at V came to 5 bases and at J to 0 bases, leaving 3 bases not matched to a gene. The germline gives CDR1 MDHEN, CDR2 SYDVKM. CDR3 length equals 15 residues. CDR3 region: CASSLTSGSTDTQYF. CDR3 sequence (DNA): TGTGCCAGCAGTCTTACTAGCGGGAGCACAGATACGCAGTATTTT.

This rearrangement joins TRBV18 to TRBJ2-6; D is undetermined. The CDR3 has 16 amino acids. Germline CDR1 and CDR2: KGHSH and LQKENI. The V end lost 4 bases, the J end lost 7 bases, and 17 bases lay between the germline ends. This CDR3 is CASSLSSGIRANVLTF. CDR3 DNA sequence: TGTGCCAGCTCACTTTCGTCAGGTATTAGAGCCAACGTCCTGACTTTC.

The V call is TRBV11-2, the J call TRBJ2-7; 11 positions agree with TRBD2. Germline CDR1 reads SGHAT; CDR2 reads FQNNGV. The CDR3 is 14 residues long. The J segment lost 3 bases and the V segment lost 7 bases, leaving 5 bases of the junction unmatched. DNA for the CDR3: TGTGCCAGCACCGAAGGACTAGCGGGCTACGAGCAGTACTTC. It translates to CASTEGLAGYEQYF.

The chain employs TRBV6-5 and TRBJ1-2; D remains unclear. CDR1 and CDR2 (germline): MNHEY, SVGAGI. The ends were cut back, 0 bases at V and 4 bases at J, with 9 bases in the middle. This CDR3 is built from 14 residues. The CDR3 nucleotides read TGTGCCAGCAGTTACTCGAGAAGTAGCTATGGCTACACCTTC. Translation: CASSYSRSSYGYTF.

V and J are TRBV5-4 and TRBJ2-1; tentatively, D is TRBD1 (5 bases). The germline CDR1 and CDR2 sequences are SGHNT and YYREEE (reference sequence). CDR3 length: 16 residues. Trimming left V 0 bases short and J 4 bases short, with 14 bases between. This CDR3 reads CASSLGRGGAYNEQFF. Written as DNA, the CDR3 is TGTGCCAGCAGCTTGGGGCGTGGTGGGGCTTACAATGAGCAGTTCTTC.

The chain is built from TRBV10-1 and TRBJ2-7; tentative D call: TRBD1 (6 bases). The CDR3 runs to 14 residues. From germline, CDR1 is WNHNN and CDR2 SYGVQD (reference sequence). Trimming took off 8 bases at V and 2 bases at J, with 16 bases between the two ends. The CDR3 DNA reads as TGCGCCAGCGACAACGACAGGCCTACCTACGAGCAGTACTTC. Its translation: CASDNDRPTYEQYF.

The CDR3 reads CASSLRQARGYYEQYF. CDR3 nucleotides: TGTGCCAGCAGTTTAAGGCAAGCCAGGGGATACTACGAGCAGTACTTC. The chain carries TRBV28 and TRBJ2-7; perhaps TRBD1 as D (6 bases). Germline CDR1 is MDHEN and CDR2 is SYDVKM. V dropped 2 bases and J dropped 3 bases, with 17 bases sitting between them. This CDR3 spans 16 amino acids.

V usage is TRBV7-6 and J usage is TRBJ1-1; 7 bases are shared with TRBD1. V shed 2 bases and J 4 bases; nucleotides not matched to a gene: 4. The CDR3 loop spans 14 amino acids. Looked up from germline, CDR1 is SGHVS and CDR2 is FNYEAQ. This CDR3 reads CASSLQTGSTEAFF. The CDR3 region has the DNA TGTGCCAGCAGCTTACAGACAGGGAGCACTGAAGCTTTCTTT.

The gene calls are TRBV5-4 and TRBJ1-1; 7 bases fit TRBD1. J was trimmed by 2 bases and V by 4 bases; bases with no gene match: 8. Germline CDR1 is SGHNT and CDR2 is YYREEE (reference sequence). The CDR3 extends over 15 amino acids. The CDR3 loop is CASSGIGTDNTEAFF. Written as DNA, the CDR3 is TGTGCCAGCAGCGGCATCGGGACAGATAACACTGAAGCTTTCTTT. Together with reference TRBV5-4 and TRBJ1-1, the CDR3 gives the full variable domain: ETGVTQSPTHLIKTRGQQVTLRCSSQSGHNTVSWYQQALGQGPQFIFQYYREEENGRGNFPPRFSGLQFPNYSSELNVNALELDDSALYLCASSGIGTDNTEAFFGQGTRLTVV.